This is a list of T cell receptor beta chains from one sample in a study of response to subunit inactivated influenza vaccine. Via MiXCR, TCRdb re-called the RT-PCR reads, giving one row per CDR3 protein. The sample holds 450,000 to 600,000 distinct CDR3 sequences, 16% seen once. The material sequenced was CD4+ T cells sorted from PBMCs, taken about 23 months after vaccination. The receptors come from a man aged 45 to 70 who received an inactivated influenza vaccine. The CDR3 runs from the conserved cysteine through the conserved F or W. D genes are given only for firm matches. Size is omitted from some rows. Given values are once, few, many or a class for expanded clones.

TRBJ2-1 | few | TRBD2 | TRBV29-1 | TGCAGCGCCACAATCGGGGGGGGCCGCTACAATGAGCAGTTCTTC | CSATIGGGRYNEQFF
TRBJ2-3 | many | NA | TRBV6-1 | TGTGCCAGCAGTACCACTTTCACAGATACGCAGTATTTT | CASSTTFTDTQYF
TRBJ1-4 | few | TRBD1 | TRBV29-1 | TGCAGCGTCTTACAGGGGGCAGGTGAAAAACTGTTTTTT | CSVLQGAGEKLFF
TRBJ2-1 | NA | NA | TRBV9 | TGTGCCAGCAGCGCCAGGAAGGGGGGCCTTTACAATGAGCAGTTCTTC | CASSARKGGLYNEQFF
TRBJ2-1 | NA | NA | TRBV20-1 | TGCAGTGCTATCAGGGGCCGAAGGGACTACAATGAGCAGTTCTTC | CSAIRGRRDYNEQFF
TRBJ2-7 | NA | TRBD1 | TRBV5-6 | TGTGCCAGCAGCTTGCCAGGGGGAAACGAGCAGTACTTC | CASSLPGGNEQYF
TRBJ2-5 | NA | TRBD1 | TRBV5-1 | TGCGCCAGCAGCCCAGGGGACAGGACCCAAGAGACCCAGTACTTC | CASSPGDRTQETQYF
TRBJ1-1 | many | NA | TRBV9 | TGTGCCAGCAGCGTAGCAATACAGGGATCGGAAGCTTTCTTT | CASSVAIQGSEAFF
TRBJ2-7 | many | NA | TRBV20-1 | TGCAGTGCCAACAGGGTACTGGATCCCTACGAGCAGTACTTC | CSANRVLDPYEQYF
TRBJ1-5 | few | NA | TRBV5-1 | TGCGCCAGCAGCTTGGGGGGGGTCAATCAGCCCCAGCATTTT | CASSLGGVNQPQHF
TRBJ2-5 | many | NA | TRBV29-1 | TGCAGCGTTGTTGTGGCGGGCGAGACCCAGTACTTC | CSVVVAGETQYF
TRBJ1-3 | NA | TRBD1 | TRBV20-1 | TGCAGTGCTAGGGACAGGGGGATAGTCAGCGGAGACACCATATATTTT | CSARDRGIVSGDTIYF
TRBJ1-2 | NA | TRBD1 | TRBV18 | TGTGCCAGCTCACCGCCGGGACAGGGGAACTATGGCTACACCTTC | CASSPPGQGNYGYTF
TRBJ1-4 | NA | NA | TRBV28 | TGTGCCAGCAGTTTGCAGGGAAGGAACGAAAAACTGTTTTTT | CASSLQGRNEKLFF
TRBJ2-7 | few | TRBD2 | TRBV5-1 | TGCGCCAGCAGCTCATCGACTAGCGGGGGGCGCGAGCAGTACTTC | CASSSSTSGGREQYF
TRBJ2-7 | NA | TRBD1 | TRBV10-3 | TGTGCCATCAGTGGACCATCTTCACGATCCGGGACAGAGTCCTACGAGCAGTACTTC | CAISGPSSRSGTESYEQYF
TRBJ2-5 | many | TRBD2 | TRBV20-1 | TGCAGTGCCAGACTAGCGGGAGAAGAGACCCAGTACTTC | CSARLAGEETQYF
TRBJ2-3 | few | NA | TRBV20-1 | TGCAGTGCTAGGGGACTGACGGGCACAGATACGCAGTATTTT | CSARGLTGTDTQYF
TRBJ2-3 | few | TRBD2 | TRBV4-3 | TGCGCCAGCAGCCAGGGGACTAGCGGGAAATCTGGAGATACGCAGTATTTT | CASSQGTSGKSGDTQYF
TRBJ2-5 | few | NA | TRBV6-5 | TGTGCCAGCAGTTACTCGCAGGTGTTCACAGAGACCCAGTACTTC | CASSYSQVFTETQYF
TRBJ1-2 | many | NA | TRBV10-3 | TGTGCCATCAGTCTCTGGGACGGGAAAGAGGGCTACACCTTC | CAISLWDGKEGYTF
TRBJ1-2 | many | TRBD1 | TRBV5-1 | TGCGCCAGCAGCCGCGTCGGGACAGTAGAAGGTGGCTACACCTTC | CASSRVGTVEGGYTF
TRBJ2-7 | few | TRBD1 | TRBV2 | TGTGCCAGCAGTGGGTACAGGGGGACCTACGAGCAGTACTTC | CASSGYRGTYEQYF
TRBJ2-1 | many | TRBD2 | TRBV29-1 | TGCAGCGTTGAAGCCTCCCTGACTAGCGGGAGCTCCTACAATGAGCAGTTCTTC | CSVEASLTSGSSYNEQFF
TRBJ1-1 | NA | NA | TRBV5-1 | TGCGCCAGCAGCAGCAGGGCAGGGACTGAAGCTTTCTTT | CASSSRAGTEAFF
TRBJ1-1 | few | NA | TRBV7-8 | TGTGCCAGCAGCCCTCTCGGACTGCTGAACACTGAAGCTTTCTTT | CASSPLGLLNTEAFF
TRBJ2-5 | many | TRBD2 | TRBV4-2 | TGTGCCAGCAGCCAAACTAGCGGGGTAGAGACCCAGTACTTC | CASSQTSGVETQYF
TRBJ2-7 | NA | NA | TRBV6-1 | TGTGCCAGCAGCCACTACCGGGGCGCATCCTACGAGCAGTACTTC | CASSHYRGASYEQYF
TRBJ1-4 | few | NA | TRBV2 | TGTGCCAGCAGTGAGGGACGGGCGAATGAAAAACTGTTTTTT | CASSEGRANEKLFF
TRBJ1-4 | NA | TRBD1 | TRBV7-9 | TGTGCCAGCAGAGGAGGACAGGGGGCGACTAATGAAAAACTGTTTTTT | CASRGGQGATNEKLFF
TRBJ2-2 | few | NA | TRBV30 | TGTGCCTGGAGTGCAGGGACCCGCGCCGGGGAGCTGTTTTTT | CAWSAGTRAGELFF
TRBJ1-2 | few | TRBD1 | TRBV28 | TGTGCCAGCAGTCTAAACCTCGGACAGGGGGCGCGGGGCTACACCTTC | CASSLNLGQGARGYTF
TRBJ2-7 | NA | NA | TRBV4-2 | TGTGCCAGCAGCCAAATTACTGCCTACGAGCAGTACTTC | CASSQITAYEQYF
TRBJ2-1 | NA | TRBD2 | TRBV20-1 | TGCAGTGCTAGTAGCGGGAACGTTGACAATGAGCAGTTCTTC | CSASSGNVDNEQFF
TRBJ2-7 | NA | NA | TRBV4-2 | TGTGCCAGCAGCCAAGGGGGGGCCGGGACTGCGTCCTACGAGCAGTACTTC | CASSQGGAGTASYEQYF
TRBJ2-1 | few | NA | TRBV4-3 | TGCGCCAGCAGCCAAGATGGGCTGAACAATGAGCAGTTCTTC | CASSQDGLNNEQFF
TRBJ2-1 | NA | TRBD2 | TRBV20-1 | TGCAGTGCCCGGGTGCCAGCGGGAGTAATCAATGAGCAGTTCTTC | CSARVPAGVINEQFF
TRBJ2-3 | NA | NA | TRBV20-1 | TGCAGTGCTAGAGTAGACGTACAGACAGATACGCAGTATTTT | CSARVDVQTDTQYF
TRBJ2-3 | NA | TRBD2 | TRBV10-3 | TGTGCCATCAGGGAGGGACTAGCGGGAACCAATACGCAGTATTTT | CAIREGLAGTNTQYF
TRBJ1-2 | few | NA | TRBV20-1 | TGCAGTGCTAGTTGGCCGGATCACTATGGCTACACCTTC | CSASWPDHYGYTF
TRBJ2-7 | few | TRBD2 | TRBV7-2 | TGTGCCAGCAGCGTTAGCGGGAGGGGGAGGGAGCAGTACTTC | CASSVSGRGREQYF
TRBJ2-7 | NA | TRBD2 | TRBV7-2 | TGTGCCAGCAGCGCACTAGCGGGGGACTCCTACGAGCAGTACTTC | CASSALAGDSYEQYF
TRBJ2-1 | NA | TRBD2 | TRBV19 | TGTGCCAGTAGTCCCCTGACTAGCCCCGATGCTTACTTCTTC | CASSPLTSPDAYFF
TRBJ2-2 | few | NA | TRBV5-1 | TGCGCCAGCAGCTTGAGGGTCGGTTGGACCGGGGAGCTGTTTTTT | CASSLRVGWTGELFF
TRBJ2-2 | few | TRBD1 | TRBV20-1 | TGCAGTGCTAGAGTTGGGTCCGGGACAGGGGGGTCCGGGGAGCTGTTTTTT | CSARVGSGTGGSGELFF
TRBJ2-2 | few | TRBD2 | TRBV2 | TGTGCCAGCAGGGGGACTAGCGGGGGCACCGGGGAGCTGTTTTTT | CASRGTSGGTGELFF
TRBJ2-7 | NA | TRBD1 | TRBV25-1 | TGTGCCAGCAGTGAATTGTTCGAAACAGGGGGCAACGAGCAGTACTTC | CASSELFETGGNEQYF
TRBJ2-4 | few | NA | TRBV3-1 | TGTGCCAGCAGCTACGGGTCGGGACATAAAAACATTCAGTACTTC | CASSYGSGHKNIQYF
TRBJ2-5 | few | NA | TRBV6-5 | TGTGCCAGCAGTTACTCACCAGGGGGAGGAGAGACCCAGTACTTC | CASSYSPGGGETQYF
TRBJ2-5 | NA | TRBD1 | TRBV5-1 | TGCGCCAGCAGCTTGGCCGGACAGGTCCAAGAGACCCAGTACTTC | CASSLAGQVQETQYF
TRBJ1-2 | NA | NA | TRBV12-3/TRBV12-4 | TGTGCCAGCACCCCCGGGACGGAGTCTCGCGGCTACACCTTC | CASTPGTESRGYTF
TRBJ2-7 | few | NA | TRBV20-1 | TGCAGTGCTAGATTGGTAACCTACGAGCAGTACTTC | CSARLVTYEQYF
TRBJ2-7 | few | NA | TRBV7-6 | TGTGCCAGCAGCCCCGGCGGGCGGGATGAGCAGTACTTC | CASSPGGRDEQYF
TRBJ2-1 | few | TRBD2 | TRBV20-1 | TGCAGTACCATTCTCTTAGCGGGATCCTACAATGAGCAGTTCTTC | CSTILLAGSYNEQFF
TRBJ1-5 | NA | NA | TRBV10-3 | TGTGCCATCAGACAGGGTAGAGAGCAGCCCCAGCATTTT | CAIRQGREQPQHF
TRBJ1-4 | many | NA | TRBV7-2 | TGTGCCAGCAGCTTTGATAAAGAAAAACTGTTTTTT | CASSFDKEKLFF
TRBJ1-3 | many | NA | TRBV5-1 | TGCGCCAGCAGCTTGGATCGGGGGCCTGGAAACACCATATATTTT | CASSLDRGPGNTIYF